This T cell receptor (beta chain) was sequenced in a study of PD-L1 blockade in urothelial cancer. About the study: A median blood sample held about 140,000 T cells and under 85,000 unique TCRs.

Templates that were synthetic TCR analogs were spiked into each PCR. Only in-frame clones appear in the TCRdb table, and some are missing; sequencing was by immunoSEQ multiplex PCR. The table lists tens of thousands of clones, 75% to 90% of them singletons. The CDR3 totals 14 residues. The ends were cut back, 0 bases at V and 4 bases at J, with 10 bases in the middle. Germline V gene sequence: CDR1 SGDLS, CDR2 YYNGEE. Time point here: peripheral blood 6 weeks after treatment start. Patients' cancers were locally advanced or metastatic urothelial carcinomas. Patient sample counts ranged from 1 to 8, pretreatment and on-treatment.

The material sequenced was PBMCs, taken around atezolizumab (anti-PD-L1) treatment. The V gene is TRBV9, the J gene TRBJ1-2, with D unresolved. The sequence was collected from a man aged 60 to 69 with urothelial cancer. CDR3 sequence reads: CASSVVPGSYGYTF. The DNA for the CDR3 is TGTGCCAGCAGCGTAGTCCCAGGCAGCTATGGCTACACCTTC. Together with reference TRBV9 and TRBJ1-2, the CDR3 gives the full variable domain: DSGVTQTPKHLITATGQRVTLRCSPRSGDLSVYWYQQSLDQGLQFLIQYYNGEERAKGNILERFSAQQFPDLHSELNLSSLELGDSALYFCASSVVPGSYGYTFGSGTRLTVV.